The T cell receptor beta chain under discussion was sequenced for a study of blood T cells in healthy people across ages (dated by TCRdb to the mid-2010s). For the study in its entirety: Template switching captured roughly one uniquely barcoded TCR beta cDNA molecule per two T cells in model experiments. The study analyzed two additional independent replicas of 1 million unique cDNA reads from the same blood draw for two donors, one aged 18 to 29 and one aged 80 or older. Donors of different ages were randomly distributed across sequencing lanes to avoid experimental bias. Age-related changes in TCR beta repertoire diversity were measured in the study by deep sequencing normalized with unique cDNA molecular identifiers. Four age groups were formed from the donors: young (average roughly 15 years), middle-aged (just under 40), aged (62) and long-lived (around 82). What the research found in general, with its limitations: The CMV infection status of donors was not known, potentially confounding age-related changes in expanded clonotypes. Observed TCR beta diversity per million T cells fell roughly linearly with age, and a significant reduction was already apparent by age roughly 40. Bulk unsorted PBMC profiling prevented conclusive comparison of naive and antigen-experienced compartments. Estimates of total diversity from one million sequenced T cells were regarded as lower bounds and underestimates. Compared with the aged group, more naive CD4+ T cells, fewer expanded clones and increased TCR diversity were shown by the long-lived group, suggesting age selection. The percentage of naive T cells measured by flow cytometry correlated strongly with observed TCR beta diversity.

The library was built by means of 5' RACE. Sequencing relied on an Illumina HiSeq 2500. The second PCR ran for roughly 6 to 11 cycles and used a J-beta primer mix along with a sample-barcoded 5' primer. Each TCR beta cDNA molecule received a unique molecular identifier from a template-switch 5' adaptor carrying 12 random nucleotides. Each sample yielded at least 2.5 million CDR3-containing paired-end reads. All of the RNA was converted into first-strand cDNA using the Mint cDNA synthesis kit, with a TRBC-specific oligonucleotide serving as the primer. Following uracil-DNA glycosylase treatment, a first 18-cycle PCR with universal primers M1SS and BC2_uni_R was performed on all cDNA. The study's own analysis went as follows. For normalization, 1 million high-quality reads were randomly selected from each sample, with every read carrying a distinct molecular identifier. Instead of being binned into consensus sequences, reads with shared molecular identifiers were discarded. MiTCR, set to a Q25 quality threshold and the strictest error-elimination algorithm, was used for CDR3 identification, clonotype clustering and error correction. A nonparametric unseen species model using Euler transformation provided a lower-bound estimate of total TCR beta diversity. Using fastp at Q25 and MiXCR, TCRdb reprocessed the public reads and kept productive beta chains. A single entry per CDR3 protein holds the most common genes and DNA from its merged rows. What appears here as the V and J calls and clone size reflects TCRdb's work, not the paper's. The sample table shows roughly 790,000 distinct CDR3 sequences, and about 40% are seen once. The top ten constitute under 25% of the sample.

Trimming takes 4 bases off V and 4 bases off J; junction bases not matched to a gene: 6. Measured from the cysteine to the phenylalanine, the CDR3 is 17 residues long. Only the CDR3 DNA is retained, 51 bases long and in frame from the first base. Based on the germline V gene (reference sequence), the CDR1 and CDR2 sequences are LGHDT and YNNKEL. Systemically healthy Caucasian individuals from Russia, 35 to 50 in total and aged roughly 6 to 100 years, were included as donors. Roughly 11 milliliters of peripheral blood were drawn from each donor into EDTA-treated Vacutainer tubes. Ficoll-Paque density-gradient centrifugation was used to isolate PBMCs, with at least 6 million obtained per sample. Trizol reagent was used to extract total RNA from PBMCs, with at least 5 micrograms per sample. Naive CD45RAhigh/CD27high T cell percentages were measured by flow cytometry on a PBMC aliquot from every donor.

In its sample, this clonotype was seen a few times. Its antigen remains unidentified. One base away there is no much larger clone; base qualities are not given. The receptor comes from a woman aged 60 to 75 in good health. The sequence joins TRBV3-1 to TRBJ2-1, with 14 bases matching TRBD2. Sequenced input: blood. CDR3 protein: CASSRAGTSGGYNEQFF. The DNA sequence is TGTGCCAGCAGCCGCGCCGGGACTAGCGGGGGATACAATGAGCAGTTCTTC.